This passage covers 30 T cell receptor beta chains from one sample sequenced in a study of T cell repertoires in cytomegalovirus infection. TCRdb passed the reads through MiXCR, listing each CDR3 protein once. The sample carries approximately 500,000 distinct CDR3 sequences, 30% to 35% recorded once. Their antigens remain unidentified. The sequences come from cultured PBMCs, collected from culture after CMV antigen stimulation. The receptor source for this set is a human donor in good health (CMV status not recorded). Some clones in this sample may be carry-over from other donors' samples.

The rearrangement links TRBV20-1 to TRBJ2-5; unclear D gene. The CDR3 sequence is 11 residues long. CDR1 is DFQATT and CDR2 is SNEGSKA in the germline V gene (reference sequence). V gave up 3 bases and J gave up 4 bases, with 6 bases separating them. The CDR3 is CSARAVETQYF. The CDR3 DNA sequence: TGCAGTGCTAGGGCGGTAGAGACCCAGTACTTC.

This clonotype was found many times. The chain has TRBV7-9 and TRBJ2-1, with 9 positions matching TRBD2. V was pared by 5 bases and J by 9 bases, with 17 bases of the junction left unmatched. Germline values: CDR1 SEHNR, CDR2 FQNEAQ (reference sequence). The CDR3 runs 17 residues. This chain's CDR3 is CASSPSGGRAMKGEQFF. CDR3 bases: TGTGCCAGCAGCCCGTCTGGCGGGAGGGCCATGAAGGGTGAGCAGTTCTTC.

The gene calls are TRBV7-9 and TRBJ2-2; D gene uncertain. CDR3 length: 15 amino acids. CDR1 is SEHNR, CDR2 FQNEAQ, per germline (reference sequence). The V end lost 3 bases, the J end lost 2 bases, and 10 bases lay between the germline ends. CDR3 amino acids: CASSLEQPNTGELFF. CDR3 bases: TGTGCCAGCAGCTTGGAACAGCCCAACACCGGGGAGCTGTTTTTT.

This clonotype was recorded a few times. The V and J genes are TRBV2 and TRBJ2-7, with 7 positions matching TRBD1. Germline values: CDR1 SNHLY, CDR2 FYNNEI. The trim removed 6 bases at V and 2 bases at J, leaving 10 bases unmatched. There are 15 residues in the CDR3. The CDR3, as DNA: TGTGCCAGCAGCGTATCGACAGGGAGTCCCTACGAGCAGTACTTC. It is translated as CASSVSTGSPYEQYF.

The J gene is TRBJ2-5, the V gene TRBV12-3 or TRBV12-4; D not certain. Trimming took 5 bases from V and 5 from J, leaving 9 bases between them. The CDR3 contains 12 residues. CDR3 loop: CASSSDTETQYF. The CDR3 DNA follows: TGTGCCAGCAGTAGTGATACGGAGACCCAGTACTTC.

This clonotype was seen repeatedly, ten times or more. The chain combines TRBV7-2 with TRBJ1-5; D remains unclear. V lost 4 bases and J lost 5, with 9 bases in between. Germline V gene lookup returns CDR1 SGHTA and CDR2 FQGNSA. This CDR3 has 13 residues. CDR3 region: CASSSWEDQPQHF. Here the CDR3 DNA reads TGTGCCAGCAGCTCCTGGGAGGATCAGCCCCAGCATTTT.

This clonotype has more than one count but fewer than ten. The rearrangement joins TRBV12-3 or TRBV12-4 to TRBJ2-2; 8 bases are shared with TRBD2. The trim removed 4 bases at V and 7 bases at J, leaving 8 bases unmatched. The CDR3 spans 15 residues. CDR3 nucleotide sequence: TGTGCCAGCAGTTCGAGCGGGAGAGAGGACGGGGAGCTGTTTTTT. As protein: CASSSSGREDGELFF.

This clonotype was found once. This chain uses TRBV6-2 or TRBV6-3 with TRBJ2-2; a possible D gene is TRBD1 (6 bases). In germline, CDR1 is MNHEY, CDR2 SVGEGT. The CDR3 extends over 16 amino acids. V shed 0 bases and J shed 5 bases, with 13 bases lying between them. The CDR3 protein is CASSYSKGHGTGELFF. CDR3 sequence (DNA): TGTGCCAGCAGTTACTCCAAGGGACATGGAACCGGGGAGCTGTTTTTT.

This clonotype was detected only a few times. This sequence joins TRBV7-2 and TRBJ2-2, with a tentative D call TRBD2 (6 bases). CDR3 length: 15 amino acids. From germline, CDR1 is SGHTA and CDR2 FQGNSA. The germline V and J ends were trimmed by 5 bases and 1 base, with 11 bases remaining between them. This chain's CDR3 is CASSRWGVNTGELFF. CDR3 sequence (DNA): TGTGCCAGCAGCCGCTGGGGGGTGAACACCGGGGAGCTGTTTTTT.

This clonotype was picked up a small number of times. The rearrangement joins TRBV20-1 to TRBJ1-5; D gene ambiguous. The CDR3 sequence is 15 residues long. V was shortened by 2 bases and J by 0 bases, with 11 bases between the two germline ends. Germline values: CDR1 DFQATT, CDR2 SNEGSKA (reference sequence). The CDR3 sequence is CSARPGRNSNQPQHF. CDR3 sequence (DNA): TGCAGTGCTAGACCGGGCAGGAATAGCAATCAGCCCCAGCATTTT.

This clonotype was detected a few times. V usage is TRBV18 and J usage is TRBJ2-5; unclear D gene. V dropped 4 bases and J dropped 2 bases, with 11 bases sitting between them. The CDR3 runs 14 residues. CDR1 is KGHSH, CDR2 LQKENI, per germline. CDR3 amino acids: CASSRNEAQETQYF. CDR3 nucleotides: TGTGCCAGCTCACGGAATGAAGCGCAAGAGACCCAGTACTTC.

The V call is TRBV20-1, the J call TRBJ2-3; a possible D gene is TRBD2 (6 bases). The germline V gene encodes CDR1 DFQATT and CDR2 SNEGSKA (reference sequence). The CDR3 is 16 residues long. V lost 2 bases to trimming and J lost 1 base, with 16 bases between them. This CDR3 is CSARSAPERGTDTQYF. The CDR3 nucleotides read TGCAGTGCTAGAAGTGCTCCGGAGCGGGGCACAGATACGCAGTATTTT.

V gene TRBV20-1 combines with J gene TRBJ2-1, with 12 positions matching TRBD2. The germline V gene encodes CDR1 DFQATT and CDR2 SNEGSKA (reference sequence). Trimming at V came to 2 bases and at J to 4 bases, leaving 3 bases not matched to a gene. The CDR3 loop spans 15 amino acids. This CDR3 is CSARPSGRDYNEQFF. CDR3 coding DNA: TGCAGTGCTAGACCTAGCGGGAGGGATTACAATGAGCAGTTCTTC.

The chain joins TRBV2 to TRBJ2-1, with no clear D. Looked up from germline, CDR1 is SNHLY and CDR2 is FYNNEI. Trimming removed 8 bases at V and 4 bases at J, with 6 bases between. The CDR3 covers 11 residues. The CDR3 region is CASWWYNEQFF. CDR3 nucleotides: TGTGCCAGCTGGTGGTACAATGAGCAGTTCTTC. The whole variable domain, filled in from reference TRBV2 and TRBJ2-1, reads EPEVTQTPSHQVTQMGQEVILRCVPISNHLYFYWYRQILGQKVEFLVSFYNNEISEKSEIFDDQFSVERPDGSNFTLKIRSTKLEDSAMYFCASWWYNEQFFGPGTRLTVL.

The chain employs TRBV4-1 and TRBJ1-1; D is undetermined. This CDR3 comprises 19 residues. Trimming left V 0 bases short and J 0 bases short, with 20 bases between. The germline gives CDR1 MGHRA, CDR2 YSYEKL. This chain's CDR3 is CASSQDSLQLRPLNTEAFF. Written as DNA, the CDR3 is TGCGCCAGCAGCCAAGATAGCCTACAACTGAGACCTCTGAACACTGAAGCTTTCTTT.

The chain couples TRBV7-2 to TRBJ2-1; 13 nucleotides line up with TRBD2. This CDR3 is built from 15 residues. V shed 5 bases, J shed 9 bases, and the junction held 7 bases outside the gene matches. The germline V gene has CDR1 SGHTA and CDR2 FQGNSA. The CDR3 nucleotides read TGTGCCAGCAGCCCCGGACTAGCGGGAGTTCCTGAGCAGTTCTTC. Amino acids: CASSPGLAGVPEQFF.

This clonotype was found many times. The J gene is TRBJ2-7, the V gene TRBV7-2; TRBD1 is a possible D gene (6 bases). V was pared by 7 bases and J by 2 bases, with 12 bases between. Germline V gene lookup returns CDR1 SGHTA and CDR2 FQGNSA. The CDR3 consists of 13 residues. CDR3 sequence: CASTRDTTYEQYF. In nucleotides, the CDR3 is TGTGCCAGCACCCGGGACACCACCTACGAGCAGTACTTC. Combining the CDR3 with reference TRBV7-2 and TRBJ2-7 gives the whole variable domain GAGVSQSPSNKVTEKGKDVELRCDPISGHTALYWYRQSLGQGLEFLIYFQGNSAPDKSGLPSDRFSAERTGGSVSTLTIQRTQQEDSAVYLCASTRDTTYEQYFGPGTRLTVT.

The chain recombines TRBV7-8 with TRBJ1-6; D uncertain. From germline, CDR1 is SGHVS and CDR2 FQNEAQ. V lost 1 base and J lost 8, with 9 bases in between. The CDR3 length is 14 residues. CDR3 residues: CASSLVGNDSPLHF. The CDR3 coding sequence is TGTGCCAGCAGCTTAGTTGGGAATGATTCACCCCTCCACTTT. Based on the CDR3 plus reference TRBV7-8 and TRBJ1-6, the full variable domain is GAGVSQSPRYKVAKRGQDVALRCDPISGHVSLFWYQQALGQGPEFLTYFQNEAQLDKSGLPSDRFFAERPEGSVSTLKIQRTQQEDSAVYLCASSLVGNDSPLHFGNGTRLTVT.

In its sample, this clonotype was seen a few times. This chain uses TRBV28 with TRBJ1-6; perhaps TRBD1 as D (6 bases). The germline CDR1 and CDR2 sequences are MDHEN and SYDVKM. The V gene lost 4 bases and the J gene lost 4 bases, with 11 bases spanning the gap. The CDR3 runs to 15 residues. CDR3 protein: CASSWTARYNSPLHF. The CDR3 nucleotides are TGTGCCAGCAGTTGGACAGCTCGTTATAATTCACCCCTCCACTTT.

The CDR3 region has the DNA TGTGCCAGCAGTTTCGCCGGAGGGCTCTTATCCTACGAGCAGTACTTC. Its translation: CASSFAGGLLSYEQYF. This chain uses TRBV27 with TRBJ2-7; D is possibly TRBD2 (6 bases). From germline, CDR1 is MNHEY and CDR2 SMNVEV (reference sequence). The germline V and J ends were trimmed by 3 bases and 1 base, with 16 bases remaining between them. This CDR3 has 16 amino acids.

The chain combines TRBV7-2 with TRBJ2-5; possibly TRBD2 for D (5 bases). V was shortened by 5 bases and J by 2 bases, with 18 bases between the two germline ends. This CDR3 is 16 amino acids long. The V gene's germline CDR1 is SGHTA and CDR2 FQGNSA. In DNA, the CDR3 is TGTGCCAGCAGCCCGCCGTGCGGGTACCAACAAGAGACCCAGTACTTC. Translation: CASSPPCGYQQETQYF.

The rearrangement uses TRBV7-2 and TRBJ2-1; no reliable D call. CDR1 and CDR2 from the germline V gene are SGHTA and FQGNSA. Trimming removed 0 bases at V and 1 base at J, with 7 bases between. CDR3 length: 15 amino acids. This CDR3 reads CASSLAVRSYNEQFF. The CDR3 DNA sequence: TGTGCCAGCAGCTTAGCGGTGAGGTCCTACAATGAGCAGTTCTTC.

This clonotype was seen only a few times. The chain carries TRBV12-3 or TRBV12-4 and TRBJ2-2; 9 bases match TRBD2. Trimming cost V 5 bases and J 10 bases; bases outside gene matches: 14. This CDR3 has 16 residues. CDR3 DNA: TGTGCCAGCAGTCCTTCCCCCGTAGCGGGAGTACTGGAGCTGTTTTTT. Translated, it gives CASSPSPVAGVLELFF.

This clonotype was seen a few times. V usage is TRBV7-2 and J usage is TRBJ2-1; a weak D match, TRBD2 (5 bases). This CDR3 region has 12 residues. Germline V lookup: CDR1 SGHTA, CDR2 FQGNSA. V was shortened by 2 bases and J by 8 bases, with 7 bases between the two germline ends. The DNA for the CDR3 is TGTGCCAGCAGCTTAAGGAGGTATGAGCAGTTCTTC. Protein: CASSLRRYEQFF.

This chain joins TRBV6-9 and TRBJ2-7; maybe TRBD2 (5 bases). The germline V gene encodes CDR1 MNHGY and CDR2 SVAAGI. The CDR3 totals 15 residues. Trimming stripped 3 bases from V and 0 bases from J, with 12 bases between. CDR3 residues: CASSYGGPSSYEQYV. CDR3 in DNA: TGTGCCAGCAGTTACGGCGGGCCCAGCTCCTACGAGCAGTACGTC.

This clonotype has only a few counts. This chain joins TRBV6-2 or TRBV6-3 and TRBJ1-5; 10 nucleotides match TRBD1. Germline CDR1 MNHEY, CDR2 SVGEGT. The CDR3 runs to 16 residues. J gave up 4 bases and V 1 base, and 4 bases lay outside the gene matches. CDR3 in amino acids: CASSYYPDRGNQPQHF. The CDR3 DNA sequence: TGTGCCAGCAGTTACTACCCGGACAGGGGGAATCAGCCCCAGCATTTT.

The V and J genes are TRBV20-1 and TRBJ1-3; D call uncertain. Trimming removed 4 bases from V and 2 bases from J, with 3 bases in between. The germline CDR1 and CDR2 sequences are DFQATT and SNEGSKA (reference sequence). This CDR3 is built from 11 residues. As DNA, the CDR3 is TGCAGTGCTAAAACTGGAAACACCATATATTTT. Amino acid sequence: CSAKTGNTIYF.

This clonotype has only a few counts. The V gene is TRBV12-3 or TRBV12-4, the J gene TRBJ1-4, with D uncertain. This CDR3 contains 12 residues. Trimming removed 4 bases at V and 10 bases at J, with 10 bases between. Written as DNA, the CDR3 is TGTGCCAGCAGTTCCGCAGTTAGAAAACTGTTTTTT. It yields the protein CASSSAVRKLFF.

The chain uses TRBV7-9 and TRBJ1-2, with 9 positions matching TRBD1. J was trimmed by 7 bases and V by 3 bases; bases with no gene match: 6. The germline V gene has CDR1 SEHNR and CDR2 FQNEAQ (reference sequence). CDR3 length: 14 amino acids. CDR3: CASSLYRTGVGYTF. CDR3 coding DNA: TGTGCCAGCAGCTTGTATCGGACAGGGGTTGGCTACACCTTC.

This chain links TRBV19 with TRBJ2-7, with unresolved D. V was trimmed by 6 bases and J by 0 bases, leaving 15 bases between them. Per germline, CDR1 LNHDA and CDR2 SQIVND (reference sequence). The CDR3 consists of 15 residues. The CDR3 region is CASSPTFSSSYEQYV. The CDR3 DNA follows: TGTGCCAGTAGCCCGACATTCTCGAGCTCCTACGAGCAGTACGTC.